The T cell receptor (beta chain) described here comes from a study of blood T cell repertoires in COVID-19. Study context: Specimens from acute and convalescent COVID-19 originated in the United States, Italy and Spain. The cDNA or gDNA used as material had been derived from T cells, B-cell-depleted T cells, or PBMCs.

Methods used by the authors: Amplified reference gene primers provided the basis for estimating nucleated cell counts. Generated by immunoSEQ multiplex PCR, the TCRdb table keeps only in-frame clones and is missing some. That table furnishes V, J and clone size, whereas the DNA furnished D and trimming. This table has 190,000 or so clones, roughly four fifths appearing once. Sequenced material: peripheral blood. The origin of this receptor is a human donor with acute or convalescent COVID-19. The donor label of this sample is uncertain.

The CDR3 nucleotides read TGCGCCAGCAGCTTGGCCGACAGGGGCGGGGAGACCCAGTACTTC. This codes for CASSLADRGGETQYF. This sequence joins TRBV5-1 and TRBJ2-5; 8 positions agree with TRBD1. The V gene's germline CDR1 is SGHRS and CDR2 YFSETQ. J lost 5 bases, V lost 0 bases, and 6 bases had no gene match. CDR3 size: 15 residues.